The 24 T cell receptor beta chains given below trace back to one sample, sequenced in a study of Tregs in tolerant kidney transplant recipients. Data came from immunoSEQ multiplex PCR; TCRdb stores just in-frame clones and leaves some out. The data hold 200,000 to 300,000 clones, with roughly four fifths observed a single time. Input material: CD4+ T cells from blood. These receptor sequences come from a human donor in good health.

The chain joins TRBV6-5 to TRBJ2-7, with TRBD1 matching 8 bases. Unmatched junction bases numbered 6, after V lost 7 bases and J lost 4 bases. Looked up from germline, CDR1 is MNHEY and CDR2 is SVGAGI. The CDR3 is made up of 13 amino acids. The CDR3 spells CASNRQGTYEQYF. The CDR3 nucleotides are TGTGCCAGCAATCGACAGGGGACATACGAGCAGTACTTC.

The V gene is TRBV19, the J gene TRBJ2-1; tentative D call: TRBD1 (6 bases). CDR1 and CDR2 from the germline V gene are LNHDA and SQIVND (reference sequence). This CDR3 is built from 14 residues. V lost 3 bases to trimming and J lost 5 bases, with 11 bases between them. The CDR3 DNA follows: TGTGCCAGTAGTATCAGGGGAAGGAACAATGAGCAGTTCTTC. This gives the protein CASSIRGRNNEQFF.

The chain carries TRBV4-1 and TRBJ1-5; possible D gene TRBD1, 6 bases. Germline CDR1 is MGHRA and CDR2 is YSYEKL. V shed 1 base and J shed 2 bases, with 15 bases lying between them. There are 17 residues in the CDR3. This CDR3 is CASSQVEGVRRNQPQHF. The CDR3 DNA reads TGCGCCAGCAGCCAAGTAGAGGGGGTTAGGCGCAATCAGCCCCAGCATTTT.

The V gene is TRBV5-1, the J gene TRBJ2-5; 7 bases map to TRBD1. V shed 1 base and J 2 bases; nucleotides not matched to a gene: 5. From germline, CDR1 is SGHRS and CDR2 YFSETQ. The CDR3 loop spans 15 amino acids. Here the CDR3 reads CASSLTGVTQETQYF. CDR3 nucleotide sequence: TGCGCCAGCAGCTTGACAGGGGTCACACAAGAGACCCAGTACTTC.

The CDR3 DNA sequence: TGTGCCAGCAGCCCCGGACCGTTGAGCGTGAACACTGAAGCTTTCTTT. Its protein product is CASSPGPLSVNTEAFF. This rearrangement joins TRBV5-6 to TRBJ1-1; D unresolved. This CDR3 is 16 amino acids long. V shed 4 bases and J shed 0 bases, with 16 bases lying between them. Per the germline V gene, CDR1 is SGHDT and CDR2 is YYEEEE.

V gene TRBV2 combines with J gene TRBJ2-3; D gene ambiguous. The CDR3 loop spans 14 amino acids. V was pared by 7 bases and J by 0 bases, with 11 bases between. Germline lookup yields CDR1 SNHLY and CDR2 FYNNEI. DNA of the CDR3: TGTGCCAGCAATGGGCCCAGTAGCACAGATACGCAGTATTTT. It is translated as CASNGPSSTDTQYF. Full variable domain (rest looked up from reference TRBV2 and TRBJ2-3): EPEVTQTPSHQVTQMGQEVILRCVPISNHLYFYWYRQILGQKVEFLVSFYNNEISEKSEIFDDQFSVERPDGSNFTLKIRSTKLEDSAMYFCASNGPSSTDTQYFGPGTRLTVL.

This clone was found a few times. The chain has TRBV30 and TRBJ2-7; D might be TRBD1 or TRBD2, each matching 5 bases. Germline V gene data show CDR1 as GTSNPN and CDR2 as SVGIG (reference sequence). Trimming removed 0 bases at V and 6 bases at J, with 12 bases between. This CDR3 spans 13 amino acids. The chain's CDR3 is CAWSVRDGVEQYF. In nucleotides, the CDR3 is TGTGCCTGGAGTGTAAGGGACGGAGTCGAGCAGTACTTC.

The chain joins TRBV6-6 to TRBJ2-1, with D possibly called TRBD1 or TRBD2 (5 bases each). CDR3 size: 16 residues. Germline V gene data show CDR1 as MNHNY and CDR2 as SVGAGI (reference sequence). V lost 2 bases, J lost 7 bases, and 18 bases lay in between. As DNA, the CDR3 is TGTGCCAGCAGTTACGGGGGTAGGACAACGGGGAATGAGCAGTTCTTC. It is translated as CASSYGGRTTGNEQFF.

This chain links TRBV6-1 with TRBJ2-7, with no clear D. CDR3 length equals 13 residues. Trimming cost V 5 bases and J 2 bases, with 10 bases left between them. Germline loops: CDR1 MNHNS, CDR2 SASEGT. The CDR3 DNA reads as TGTGCCAGCAGTCCCGGACGGGCCTACGAGCAGTACTTC. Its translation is CASSPGRAYEQYF.

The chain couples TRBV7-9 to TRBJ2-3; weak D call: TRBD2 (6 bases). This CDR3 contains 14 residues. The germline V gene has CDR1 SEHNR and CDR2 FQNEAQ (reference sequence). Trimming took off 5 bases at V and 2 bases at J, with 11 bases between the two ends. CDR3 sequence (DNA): TGTGCCAGCAGCCCCGGACTACACACAGATACGCAGTATTTT. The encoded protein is CASSPGLHTDTQYF.

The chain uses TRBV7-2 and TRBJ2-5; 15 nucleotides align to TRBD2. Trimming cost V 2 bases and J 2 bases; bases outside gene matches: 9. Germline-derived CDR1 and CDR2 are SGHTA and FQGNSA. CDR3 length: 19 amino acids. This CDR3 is CASSLLGLAGGPSQETQYF. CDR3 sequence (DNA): TGTGCCAGCAGCTTATTGGGACTAGCGGGGGGCCCCTCACAAGAGACCCAGTACTTC.

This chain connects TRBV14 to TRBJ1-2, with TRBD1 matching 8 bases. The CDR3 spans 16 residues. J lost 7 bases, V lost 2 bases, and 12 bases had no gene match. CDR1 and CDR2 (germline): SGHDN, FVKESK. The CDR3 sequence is CASSQLNSGTGGGYTF. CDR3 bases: TGTGCCAGCAGCCAATTAAACTCCGGGACAGGAGGTGGCTACACCTTC.

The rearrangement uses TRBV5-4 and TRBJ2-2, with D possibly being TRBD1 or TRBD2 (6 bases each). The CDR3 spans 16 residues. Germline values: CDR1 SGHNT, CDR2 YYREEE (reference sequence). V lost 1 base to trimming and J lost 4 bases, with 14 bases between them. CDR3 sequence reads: CASSLMGGRLTGELFF. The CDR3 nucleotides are TGTGCCAGCAGCTTGATGGGGGGCAGGCTCACCGGGGAGCTGTTTTTT. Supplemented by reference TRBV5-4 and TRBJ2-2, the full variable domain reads ETGVTQSPTHLIKTRGQQVTLRCSSQSGHNTVSWYQQALGQGPQFIFQYYREEENGRGNFPPRFSGLQFPNYSSELNVNALELDDSALYLCASSLMGGRLTGELFFGEGSRLTVL.

CDR3 loop: CASSLREAGDTQYF. The CDR3 region has the DNA TGCGCCAGCAGCTTGCGGGAGGCTGGAGATACGCAGTATTTT. The rearrangement joins TRBV5-1 to TRBJ2-3; TRBD2 matches at 7 bases. Trimming took 1 base from V and 5 from J; bases not matched to a gene: 4. Germline V gives CDR1 SGHRS, CDR2 YFSETQ. The CDR3 sequence is 14 residues long.

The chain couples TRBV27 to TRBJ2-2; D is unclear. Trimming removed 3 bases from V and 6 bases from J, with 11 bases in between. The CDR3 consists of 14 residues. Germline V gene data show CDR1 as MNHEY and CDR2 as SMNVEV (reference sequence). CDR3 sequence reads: CASSFIPLSGELFF. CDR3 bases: TGTGCCAGCAGTTTTATCCCTTTGTCCGGGGAGCTGTTTTTT.

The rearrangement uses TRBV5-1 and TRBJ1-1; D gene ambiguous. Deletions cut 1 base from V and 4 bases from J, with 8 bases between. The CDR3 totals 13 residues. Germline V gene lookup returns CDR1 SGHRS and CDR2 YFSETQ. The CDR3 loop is CASSLITATEAFF. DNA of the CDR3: TGCGCCAGCAGCTTGATCACGGCCACTGAAGCTTTCTTT.

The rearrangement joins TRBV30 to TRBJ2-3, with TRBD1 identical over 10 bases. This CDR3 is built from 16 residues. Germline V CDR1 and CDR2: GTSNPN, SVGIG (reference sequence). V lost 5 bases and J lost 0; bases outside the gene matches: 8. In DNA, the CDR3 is TGTGCCTGGGTTCGAAAGGACAGGGGGAGCACAGATACGCAGTATTTT. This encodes CAWVRKDRGSTDTQYF.

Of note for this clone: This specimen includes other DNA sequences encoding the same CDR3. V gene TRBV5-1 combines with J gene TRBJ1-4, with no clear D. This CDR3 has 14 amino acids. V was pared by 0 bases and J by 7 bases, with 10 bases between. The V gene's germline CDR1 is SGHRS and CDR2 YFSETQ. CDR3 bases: TGCGCCAGCAGCTTGGCCGTCGGTAGTGAAAAACTGTTTTTT. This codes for CASSLAVGSEKLFF.

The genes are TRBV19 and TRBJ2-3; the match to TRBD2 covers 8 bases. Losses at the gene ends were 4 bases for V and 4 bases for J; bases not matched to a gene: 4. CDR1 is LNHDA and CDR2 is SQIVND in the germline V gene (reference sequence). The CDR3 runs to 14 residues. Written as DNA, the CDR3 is TGTGCCAGTAGTACCCGGGGGGGCTCAGATACGCAGTATTTT. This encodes CASSTRGGSDTQYF.

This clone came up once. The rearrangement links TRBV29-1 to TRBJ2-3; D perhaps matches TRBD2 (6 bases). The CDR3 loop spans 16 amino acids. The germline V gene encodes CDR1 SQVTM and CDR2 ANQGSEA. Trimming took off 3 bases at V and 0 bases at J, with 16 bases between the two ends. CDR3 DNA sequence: TGCAGCGTTGATGGGTGGCCAAGCGGGAGCACAGATACGCAGTATTTT. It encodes CSVDGWPSGSTDTQYF.

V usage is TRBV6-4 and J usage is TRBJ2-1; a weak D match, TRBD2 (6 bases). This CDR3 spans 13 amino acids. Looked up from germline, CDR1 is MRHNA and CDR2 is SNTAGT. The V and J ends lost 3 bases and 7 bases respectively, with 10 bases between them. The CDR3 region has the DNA TGTGCCAGCAGTGAGGTGCGGGGTAATGAGCAGTTCTTC. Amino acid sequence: CASSEVRGNEQFF.

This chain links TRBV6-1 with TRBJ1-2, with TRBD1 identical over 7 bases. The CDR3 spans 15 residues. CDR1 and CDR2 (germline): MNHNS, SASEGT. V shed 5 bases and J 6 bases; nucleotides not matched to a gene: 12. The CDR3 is CASSLTGEWENGYTF. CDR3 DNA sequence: TGTGCCAGCAGTCTAACAGGGGAGTGGGAGAATGGCTACACCTTC.

The CDR3 reads CASSRTSTNIQYF. The CDR3 DNA reads as TGTGCCAGCAGCAGGACTAGCACGAACATTCAGTACTTC. This rearrangement joins TRBV9 to TRBJ2-4, with TRBD2 matching over 8 bases. This CDR3 spans 13 amino acids. Per the germline V gene, CDR1 is SGDLS and CDR2 is YYNGEE. V gave up 4 bases and J gave up 7 bases; unmatched junction bases: 4.

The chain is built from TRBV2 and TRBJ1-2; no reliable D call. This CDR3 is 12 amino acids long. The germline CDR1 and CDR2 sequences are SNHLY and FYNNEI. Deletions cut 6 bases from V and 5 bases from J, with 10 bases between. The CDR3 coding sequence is TGTGCCAGCAGGTCAGGAGCTTATGGCTACACCTTC. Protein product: CASRSGAYGYTF.